The 25 T cell receptor beta chains below all came from one sample that was sequenced in a study of cytomegalovirus exposure and HLA in healthy donors. This table comes from immunoSEQ multiplex PCR, and its TCRdb copy is limited to in-frame clones, with some not included. The profile shows 100,000 to 150,000 clones, 89% of them singletons. The sequencing sample was made of PBMCs. These receptors all stem from a woman younger than 35 in good health and CMV-seronegative.

The gene calls are TRBV30 and TRBJ1-4; D perhaps matches TRBD1 (5 bases). The CDR3 runs to 17 residues. Germline values: CDR1 GTSNPN, CDR2 SVGIG (reference sequence). Trimming cost V 3 bases and J 6 bases, with 23 bases left between them. The CDR3 here is CAWRLRILPPGDEKLFF. CDR3 bases: TGTGCCTGGAGACTCCGCATACTCCCCCCGGGGGATGAAAAACTGTTTTTT.

There are a few counts of this clone. This chain connects TRBV20-1 to TRBJ1-2; no clear D gene. The V gene's germline CDR1 is DFQATT and CDR2 SNEGSKA (reference sequence). The V gene lost 6 bases and the J gene lost 6 bases, with 11 bases spanning the gap. CDR3 length: 11 residues. DNA for the CDR3: TGCAGTGCCCGAGAGGAACATGGCTACACCTTC. Protein: CSAREEHGYTF.

This chain joins TRBV7-6 and TRBJ2-3, with D tentatively TRBD2 (5 bases). V was pared by 1 base and J by 7 bases, with 15 bases between. The germline gives CDR1 SGHVS, CDR2 FNYEAQ. The CDR3 totals 15 residues. CDR3 in amino acids: CASSLGLRSGNTQYF. Here the CDR3 DNA reads TGTGCCAGCAGCTTAGGGCTAAGGTCGGGGAATACGCAGTATTTT.

The chain uses TRBV7-3 and TRBJ2-2, with D unresolved. The V end lost 4 bases, the J end lost 8 bases, and 11 bases lay between the germline ends. The CDR3 is made up of 13 amino acids. Germline CDR1 SGHTA, CDR2 FQGTGA. The CDR3 reads CASSYSQLGELFF. CDR3 coding DNA: TGTGCCAGCAGCTATAGCCAGCTGGGGGAGCTGTTTTTT.

This chain connects TRBV5-1 to TRBJ1-1, with 12 bases aligning to TRBD1. Germline V gene sequence: CDR1 SGHRS, CDR2 YFSETQ. V was pared by 8 bases and J by 5 bases, with 13 bases of the junction left unmatched. The CDR3 contains 16 residues. The chain's CDR3 is CASNPTGQGARTEAFF. CDR3 in DNA: TGCGCCAGTAACCCCACGGGACAGGGGGCTCGGACTGAAGCTTTCTTT.

The gene calls are TRBV19 and TRBJ1-6; 8 nucleotides agree with TRBD1. CDR3 size: 15 residues. Germline V gene data show CDR1 as LNHDA and CDR2 as SQIVND (reference sequence). V shed 4 bases, J shed 10 bases, and the junction held 9 bases outside the gene matches. CDR3 protein: CASSTVGTGFSPLHF. The CDR3 nucleotides read TGTGCCAGTAGTACCGTAGGGACAGGTTTCTCACCCCTCCACTTT. The full variable domain, its missing parts supplied by reference TRBV19 and TRBJ1-6, is DGGITQSPKYLFRKEGQNVTLSCEQNLNHDAMYWYRQDPGQGLRLIYYSQIVNDFQKGDIAEGYSVSREKKESFPLTVTSAQKNPTAFYLCASSTVGTGFSPLHFGNGTRLTVT.

The chain uses TRBV19 and TRBJ2-2; D possibly corresponds to TRBD1 (5 bases). There are 15 residues in the CDR3. The germline V and J ends were trimmed by 10 bases and 5 bases, with 20 bases remaining between them. CDR1 LNHDA and CDR2 SQIVND come from the germline V gene (reference sequence). CDR3 amino acids: CATKDGTRATGELFF. CDR3 sequence (DNA): TGTGCCACTAAGGACGGCACCAGGGCTACCGGGGAGCTGTTTTTT.

The gene calls are TRBV18 and TRBJ1-4; the match to TRBD1 covers 9 bases. Germline V CDR1 and CDR2: KGHSH, LQKENI. The CDR3 loop spans 15 amino acids. The junction had 6 bases not matched to a gene; V was cut back by 3 bases and J by 7 bases. DNA of the CDR3: TGTGCCAGCTCACCCCCCGGGACAGGGAGTGAAAAACTGTTTTTT. The encoded protein is CASSPPGTGSEKLFF.

This clone was detected only once. The chain carries TRBV25-1 and TRBJ2-2; D is unclear. Trimming removed 7 bases from V and 1 base from J, with 10 bases in between. Per the germline V gene, CDR1 is MGHDK and CDR2 is SYGVNS. The CDR3 has 14 residues. The CDR3 protein is CASTPRRNTGELFF. The CDR3, as DNA: TGTGCCAGCACCCCTAGGAGGAACACCGGGGAGCTGTTTTTT.

The J gene is TRBJ2-7, the V gene TRBV7-9; possible D gene TRBD2, 6 bases. The germline V and J ends were trimmed by 7 bases and 5 bases, with 18 bases remaining between them. This CDR3 spans 14 amino acids. The germline CDR1 and CDR2 sequences are SEHNR and FQNEAQ (reference sequence). CDR3 amino acids: CASMTGGGSNEQYF. Written as DNA, the CDR3 is TGTGCCAGCATGACCGGGGGTGGGTCGAACGAGCAGTACTTC.

This clone was detected a few times. This chain uses TRBV6-5 with TRBJ1-5; 8 nucleotides align to TRBD1. The CDR3 runs to 14 residues. Germline V gives CDR1 MNHEY, CDR2 SVGAGI. With 6 bases clipped from V and 7 bases from J, the junction kept 8 bases outside the gene matches. For the CDR3, the DNA is TGTGCCAGCAGCCAGGACAGGGCTGGACAGCCCCAGCATTTT. This sequence encodes CASSQDRAGQPQHF.

This rearrangement joins TRBV11-2 to TRBJ1-2; D gene unclear. Trimming removed 4 bases at V and 4 bases at J, with 13 bases between. The length of the CDR3 is 14 residues. The V gene's germline CDR1 is SGHAT and CDR2 FQNNGV. The CDR3 region has the DNA TGTGCCAGCAGCTCACCCAGCGACTTCTATGGCTACACCTTC. Encoded protein: CASSSPSDFYGYTF.

V is TRBV18 and J is TRBJ1-5, with no clear D. Germline V gene data show CDR1 as KGHSH and CDR2 as LQKENI. CDR3 length: 15 residues. Trimming stripped 0 bases from V and 9 bases from J, with 15 bases between. The CDR3 spells CASSPPGSPARPQHF. Here the CDR3 DNA reads TGTGCCAGCTCACCACCCGGGAGCCCCGCAAGGCCCCAGCATTTT.

The CDR3, as DNA: TGTGCCAGCAGCTTGGGGGCGGGGATCATAACTGAAGCTTTCTTT. Protein product: CASSLGAGIITEAFF. The chain joins TRBV5-6 to TRBJ1-1; D gene ambiguous. CDR1 is SGHDT, CDR2 YYEEEE, per germline. The germline V and J ends were trimmed by 0 bases and 5 bases, with 14 bases remaining between them. The CDR3 has 15 amino acids.

The chain's CDR3 is CASSISEGWETQYF. CDR3 sequence (DNA): TGTGCCAGTAGTATTAGCGAGGGTTGGGAGACCCAGTACTTC. The V call is TRBV19, the J call TRBJ2-5, with TRBD2 as a possible D gene (5 bases). There are 14 residues in the CDR3. From germline, CDR1 is LNHDA and CDR2 SQIVND (reference sequence). V lost 3 bases, J lost 5 bases, and 13 bases lay in between. The full variable domain, its missing parts supplied by reference TRBV19 and TRBJ2-5, is DGGITQSPKYLFRKEGQNVTLSCEQNLNHDAMYWYRQDPGQGLRLIYYSQIVNDFQKGDIAEGYSVSREKKESFPLTVTSAQKNPTAFYLCASSISEGWETQYFGPGTRLLVL.

The chain is built from TRBV7-9 and TRBJ2-5, with TRBD2 identical over 15 bases. J gave up 3 bases and V 3 bases, and 5 bases lay outside the gene matches. Per germline, CDR1 SEHNR and CDR2 FQNEAQ (reference sequence). The length of the CDR3 is 17 residues. The CDR3 DNA is TGTGCCAGCAGCTTCTCTGGACTAGCGGGGGGGAAAGAGACCCAGTACTTC. This codes for CASSFSGLAGGKETQYF.

V usage is TRBV21-1 and J usage is TRBJ1-6; the tabulated D call, TRBD1, remains unverified against the DNA. TRBV21-1 is flagged as a pseudogene. The CDR3 consists of 15 residues. In DNA form, the CDR3 reads TGTGCCACTCACACGGGGACAGGGAAAAATTCACCCCTCCACTTT. It translates to CATHTGTGKNSPLHF.

This clone appeared a few times. The chain couples TRBV5-1 to TRBJ2-2; TRBD1 matches 10 bases. The V gene end was trimmed by 0 bases and the J gene end by 6 bases; junction bases not matched to a gene: 2. The CDR3 sequence is 15 residues long. Looked up from germline, CDR1 is SGHRS and CDR2 is YFSETQ. CDR3: CASSLVGTGAGELFF. The CDR3 DNA is TGCGCCAGCAGCTTGGTAGGGACAGGGGCCGGGGAGCTGTTTTTT.

The chain links TRBV6-5 to TRBJ1-3, with D unresolved. The CDR3 runs 14 residues. The germline gives CDR1 MNHEY, CDR2 SVGAGI. Trimming left V 6 bases short and J 0 bases short, with 9 bases between. CDR3: CASRRMSSGNTIYF. CDR3 nucleotide sequence: TGTGCCAGCAGGAGGATGAGCTCTGGAAACACCATATATTTT.

This chain uses TRBV4-1 with TRBJ2-1; perhaps TRBD2 as D (5 bases). The CDR3 spans 17 residues. V dropped 0 bases and J dropped 0 bases, with 12 bases sitting between them. Germline CDR1 and CDR2: MGHRA and YSYEKL. The CDR3 nucleotides read TGCGCCAGCAGCCAAGATTGGCTAGCCCCCTCCTACAATGAGCAGTTCTTC. Amino acids: CASSQDWLAPSYNEQFF.

The chain employs TRBV19 and TRBJ2-2; 9 bases map to TRBD1. Losses at the gene ends were 7 bases for V and 7 bases for J; bases not matched to a gene: 10. Per germline, CDR1 LNHDA and CDR2 SQIVND (reference sequence). The CDR3 is 15 residues long. The CDR3 DNA sequence: TGTGCCAGTAAGGATAGACAGGGGGTCGACGGGGAGCTGTTTTTT. Translating gives CASKDRQGVDGELFF.

This clone was counted a few times. The gene calls are TRBV19 and TRBJ1-2, with TRBD1 matching 7 bases. Germline CDR1 is LNHDA and CDR2 is SQIVND (reference sequence). V was pared by 5 bases and J by 8 bases, with 11 bases of the junction left unmatched. This CDR3 has 14 amino acids. The CDR3 reads CASSPDRQGVGYTF. The CDR3 coding sequence is TGTGCCAGTAGTCCCGACCGACAGGGTGTAGGCTACACCTTC.

The chain links TRBV29-1 to TRBJ1-5; TRBD1 matches 9 bases. The CDR3 totals 15 residues. CDR1 and CDR2 (germline): SQVTM, ANQGSEA. V gave up 7 bases and J gave up 7 bases; unmatched junction bases: 14. In nucleotides, the CDR3 is TGCAGCGCCGTCGACCAACAGGGGGCGGGCCAGCCCCAGCATTTT. This codes for CSAVDQQGAGQPQHF. The whole variable domain, remainder taken from reference TRBV29-1 and TRBJ1-5, is SAVISQKPSRDICQRGTSLTIQCQVDSQVTMMFWYRQQPGQSLTLIATANQGSEATYESGFVIDKFPISRPNLTFSTLTVSNMSPEDSSIYLCSAVDQQGAGQPQHFGDGTRLSIL.

V and J are TRBV29-1 and TRBJ2-2; possible D gene TRBD1, 6 bases. Germline CDR1 SQVTM, CDR2 ANQGSEA. The CDR3 totals 13 residues. V dropped 4 bases and J dropped 7 bases, with 13 bases sitting between them. DNA of the CDR3: TGCAGCGTTGGCATCACAGGGATCGGGGAGCTGTTTTTT. This encodes CSVGITGIGELFF.

The J gene is TRBJ1-2, the V gene TRBV6-5; D possibly corresponds to TRBD1 (5 bases). The V end was cut by 4 bases, the J end by 6 bases, with 15 bases between. The CDR3 length is 14 residues. The germline V gene has CDR1 MNHEY and CDR2 SVGAGI. The CDR3 DNA follows: TGTGCCAGCAGTTTATCGACAGTTTCCCATGGCTACACCTTC. Its translation is CASSLSTVSHGYTF.